The 14 T cell receptor beta chains given below trace back to one sample, sequenced in a study of blood T cell repertoires in COVID-19. The table came from immunoSEQ multiplex PCR; TCRdb's copy has only in-frame clones and leaves some out. This sample has about 210,000 clones, with under 90% found just once. The specimen was PBMCs or T cells enriched from blood (not recorded which). These receptors were collected from a woman between 45 and 65 years old with acute COVID-19.

The count of this clone is one. The V gene is TRBV11-2, the J gene TRBJ1-4; D is unresolved. With 0 bases removed from V and 4 bases from J, the gap between germline ends came to 12 bases. Germline CDR1 SGHAT, CDR2 FQNNGV. The CDR3 extends over 16 amino acids. CDR3 sequence (DNA): TGTGCCAGCAGCTTAGATCATCCAACCGGTAATGAAAAACTGTTTTTT. Translating it yields CASSLDHPTGNEKLFF.

This sequence joins TRBV7-3 and TRBJ2-6, with D tentatively TRBD1 (6 bases). Germline CDR1 and CDR2: SGHTA and FQGTGA. The CDR3 runs to 17 residues. With 5 bases removed from V and 0 bases from J, the gap between germline ends came to 14 bases. CDR3: CASSPQGGSSGANVLTF. DNA of the CDR3: TGTGCCAGCAGCCCCCAAGGGGGATCCTCTGGGGCCAACGTCCTGACTTTC.

This clone was detected once. The V and J genes are TRBV9 and TRBJ2-3; 10 bases match TRBD2. Germline CDR1 reads SGDLS; CDR2 reads YYNGEE. This CDR3 region has 16 residues. The J segment lost 2 bases and the V segment lost 0 bases, leaving 3 bases of the junction unmatched. The CDR3 sequence: CASSVGLAGATDTQYF. The CDR3 DNA follows: TGTGCCAGCAGCGTAGGTCTAGCGGGGGCCACAGATACGCAGTATTTT.

The gene calls are TRBV5-8 and TRBJ2-3, with 7 bases that match TRBD1. CDR3 length: 17 amino acids. Germline-derived CDR1 and CDR2 are SGHTS and YDEGEE. V lost 1 base and J lost 0; bases outside the gene matches: 8. The CDR3 loop reads CASSLSLTGASTDTQYF. CDR3 nucleotide sequence: TGTGCCAGCAGCTTGTCGCTAACAGGGGCTAGCACAGATACGCAGTATTTT.

The V and J genes are TRBV5-4 and TRBJ2-5, with 9 bases aligning to TRBD2. Germline lookup yields CDR1 SGHNT and CDR2 YYREEE (reference sequence). Germline trimming cut 7 bases from V and 5 bases from J; bases unmatched to any gene: 6. This CDR3 is 13 amino acids long. CDR3 sequence (DNA): TGTGCCAGCGGGCGGGAGGGCCGGGAGACCCAGTACTTC. This encodes CASGREGRETQYF.

This chain's CDR3 is CASSPDRVGGQPQHF. CDR3 coding DNA: TGTGCCAGCAGCCCCGACAGGGTGGGCGGTCAGCCCCAGCATTTT. The chain recombines TRBV7-9 with TRBJ1-5; 7 bases fit TRBD1. Germline-derived CDR1 and CDR2 are SEHNR and FQNEAQ (reference sequence). The CDR3 is 15 residues long. Trimming cost V 5 bases and J 6 bases; bases outside gene matches: 10.

The V gene is TRBV28, the J gene TRBJ1-2; D unresolved. Germline CDR1 and CDR2: MDHEN and SYDVKM. This CDR3 contains 13 residues. V was trimmed by 3 bases and J by 7 bases, leaving 12 bases between them. The chain's CDR3 is CASSFMRVTGYTF. In nucleotides, the CDR3 is TGTGCCAGCAGTTTTATGAGGGTTACTGGCTACACCTTC.

The rearrangement joins TRBV30 to TRBJ1-1; 7 bases are shared with TRBD1. This CDR3 region has 15 residues. Trimming at V came to 4 bases and at J to 4 bases, leaving 12 bases not matched to a gene. Germline V CDR1 and CDR2: GTSNPN, SVGIG (reference sequence). CDR3 DNA: TGTGCCTGGATTACCTCAGGACAGGCGCTCACTGAAGCTTTCTTT. It specifies CAWITSGQALTEAFF.

The chain employs TRBV30 and TRBJ1-3, with 7 bases that match TRBD1. Trimming at V came to 5 bases and at J to 1 base, leaving 5 bases not matched to a gene. This CDR3 region has 14 residues. Looked up from germline, CDR1 is GTSNPN and CDR2 is SVGIG (reference sequence). CDR3 loop: CAWGRGTSGNTIYF. CDR3 in DNA: TGTGCCTGGGGCAGGGGGACTTCTGGAAACACCATATATTTT.

Only a few counts were recorded for this clone. The J gene is TRBJ2-1, the V gene TRBV5-1; TRBD2 is a possible D gene (6 bases). The CDR3 is 16 residues long. The V and J ends lost 0 bases and 0 bases respectively, with 10 bases between them. The germline gives CDR1 SGHRS, CDR2 YFSETQ. CDR3 coding DNA: TGCGCCAGCAGCTTGGAGGAGGGAGCCTCCTACAATGAGCAGTTCTTC. It translates to CASSLEEGASYNEQFF.

V is TRBV7-9 and J is TRBJ1-3, with 10 bases lining up with TRBD1. With V trimmed by 6 bases and J by 4 bases, 3 bases remained unmatched. The CDR3 is 14 residues long. The germline CDR1 and CDR2 sequences are SEHNR and FQNEAQ (reference sequence). The CDR3 coding sequence is TGTGCCAGCAGACTGGGACAGGGGGGAAACACCATATATTTT. As protein: CASRLGQGGNTIYF.

DNA for the CDR3: TGTGCCAGCAGTGAAGCGCTACGGACAGATGGGGCCAACGTCCTGACTTTC. Protein sequence: CASSEALRTDGANVLTF. The chain has TRBV6-1 and TRBJ2-6; perhaps TRBD1 as D (6 bases). From germline, CDR1 is MNHNS and CDR2 SASEGT. Trimming removed 0 bases from V and 3 bases from J, with 12 bases in between. The CDR3 runs to 17 residues.

This clone has just a few counts. The chain recombines TRBV29-1 with TRBJ2-3; D uncertain. CDR3 length equals 15 residues. Deletions cut 4 bases from V and 0 bases from J, with 14 bases between. In germline, CDR1 is SQVTM, CDR2 ANQGSEA. CDR3 DNA: TGCAGCGTTGGACCCCGCCGGGTTAGCACAGATACGCAGTATTTT. It codes for CSVGPRRVSTDTQYF.

The chain links TRBV18 to TRBJ1-1, with a tentative D call TRBD1 (5 bases). Per the germline V gene, CDR1 is KGHSH and CDR2 is LQKENI. Deletions cut 8 bases from V and 3 bases from J, with 19 bases between. There are 15 residues in the CDR3. The CDR3 coding sequence is TGTGCCAGCGCTCCTCGGACACCAACGGACACTGAAGCTTTCTTT. It encodes CASAPRTPTDTEAFF.